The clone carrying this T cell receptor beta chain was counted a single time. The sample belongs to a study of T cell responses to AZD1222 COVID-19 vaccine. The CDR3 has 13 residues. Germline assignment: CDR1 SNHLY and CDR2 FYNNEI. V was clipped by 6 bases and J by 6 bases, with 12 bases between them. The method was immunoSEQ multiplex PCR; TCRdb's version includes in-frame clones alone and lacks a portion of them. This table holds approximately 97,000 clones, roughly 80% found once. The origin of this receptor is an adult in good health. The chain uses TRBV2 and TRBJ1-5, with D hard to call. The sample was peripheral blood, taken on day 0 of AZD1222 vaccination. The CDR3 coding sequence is TGTGCCAGCAGGAGTGTCCGGGGTCAGCCCCAGCATTTT. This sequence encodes CASRSVRGQPQHF.